This T cell receptor beta chain was sequenced during a study of early T cells in non-severe SARS-CoV-2 infection. Germline CDR1 is SGHNT and CDR2 is YYREEE (reference sequence). There are 15 residues in the CDR3. With V trimmed by 0 bases and J by 2 bases, 3 bases remained unmatched. This clonotype was seen at least ten times. No antigen is known for it. Study-level points and caveats: VDJdb matches were skewed toward anti-spike CD8 T cell responses.

The TCR library protocol was used to attach unique molecular identifiers. These identifiers were attached to individual cDNA molecules. TCRdb reprocessed the 5' RACE reads via MiXCR and lists one record per CDR3 protein. The table has around 33,000 distinct CDR3 sequences, approximately 6% seen once. Material: whole blood. The rearrangement joins TRBV5-4 to TRBJ2-3; TRBD2 agrees at 7 bases. This clonotype was sampled from an adult who was a healthcare worker with PCR-confirmed SARS-CoV-2 infection or an uninfected control (not recorded which). CDR3 in DNA: TGTGCCAGCAGCTTGGACCGGGGGGTCACAGATACGCAGTATTTT. Translating it yields CASSLDRGVTDTQYF.